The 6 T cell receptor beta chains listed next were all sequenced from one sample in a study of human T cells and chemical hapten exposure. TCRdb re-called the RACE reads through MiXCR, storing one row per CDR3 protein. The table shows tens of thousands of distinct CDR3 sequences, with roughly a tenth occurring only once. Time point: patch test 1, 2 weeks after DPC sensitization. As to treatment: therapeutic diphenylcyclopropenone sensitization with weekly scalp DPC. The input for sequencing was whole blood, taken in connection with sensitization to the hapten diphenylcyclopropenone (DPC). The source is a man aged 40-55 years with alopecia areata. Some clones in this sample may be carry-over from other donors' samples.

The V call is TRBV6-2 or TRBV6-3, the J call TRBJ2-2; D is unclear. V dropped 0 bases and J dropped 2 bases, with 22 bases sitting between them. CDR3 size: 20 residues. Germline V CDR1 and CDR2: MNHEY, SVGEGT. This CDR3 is CASSYSFPSASYTNTGELFF. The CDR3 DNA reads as TGTGCCAGCAGTTACTCTTTTCCGAGCGCTTCTTATACAAACACCGGGGAGCTGTTTTTT.

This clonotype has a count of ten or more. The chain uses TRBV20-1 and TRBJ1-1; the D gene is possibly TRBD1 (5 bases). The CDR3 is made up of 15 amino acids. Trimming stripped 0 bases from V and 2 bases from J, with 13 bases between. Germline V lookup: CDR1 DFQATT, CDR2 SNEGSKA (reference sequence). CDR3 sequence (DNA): TGCAGTGCTAGAGATTTAAGGGGATTTAACACTGAAGCTTTCTTT. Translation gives CSARDLRGFNTEAFF.

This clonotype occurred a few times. The CDR3 sequence: CASSLGVAGFSYEQYF. In DNA, the CDR3 is TGTGCCAGCAGCTTGGGGGTGGCAGGGTTCTCCTACGAGCAGTACTTC. The rearrangement uses TRBV7-8 and TRBJ2-7; D tentatively reads TRBD1 or TRBD2 (5 bases each). This CDR3 contains 16 residues. CDR1 and CDR2 from the germline V gene are SGHVS and FQNEAQ. V dropped 3 bases and J dropped 0 bases, with 15 bases sitting between them.

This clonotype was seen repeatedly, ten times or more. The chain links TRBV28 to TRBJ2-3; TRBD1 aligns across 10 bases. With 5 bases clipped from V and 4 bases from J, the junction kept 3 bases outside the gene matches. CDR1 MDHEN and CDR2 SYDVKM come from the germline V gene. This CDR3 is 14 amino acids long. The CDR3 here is CASSHGQGADTQYF. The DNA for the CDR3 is TGTGCCAGCAGTCATGGACAGGGGGCAGATACGCAGTATTTT.

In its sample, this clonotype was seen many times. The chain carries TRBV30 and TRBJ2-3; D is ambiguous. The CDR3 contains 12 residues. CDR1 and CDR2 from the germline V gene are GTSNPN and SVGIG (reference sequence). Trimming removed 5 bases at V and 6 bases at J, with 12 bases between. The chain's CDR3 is CAWQPKSDTQYF. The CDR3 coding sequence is TGTGCCTGGCAACCTAAGTCGGATACGCAGTATTTT.

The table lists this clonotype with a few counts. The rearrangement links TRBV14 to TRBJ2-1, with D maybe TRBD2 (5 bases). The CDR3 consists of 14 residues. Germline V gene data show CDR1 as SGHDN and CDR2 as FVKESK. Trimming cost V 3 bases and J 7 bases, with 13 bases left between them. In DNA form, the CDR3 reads TGTGCCAGCAGCCATAACCGGGATTTGAATGAGCAGTTCTTC. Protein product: CASSHNRDLNEQFF.